This TCR beta chain comes out of a study of cytomegalovirus exposure and HLA in healthy donors (dated by TCRdb to between 2016 and 2019). Regarding the study in general: According to an earlier analysis of a few hundred of the donors, about 170 million T cells yielded approximately 120 million unique TCR beta sequences and around 280 Gb of sequence data. Across about 380 genotyped donors of the cohort, an average of approximately 220,000 unique TCR beta nucleotide sequences per donor were sequenced, and 15% to 20% of those sequences were non-productive. Genome-wide SNP genotypes for about three fifths of the roughly 700 donors were used in a later genetic analysis, which treated that subset as a discovery cohort. Every repertoire in the discovery cohort had been generated on one and the same sequencing platform. HLA typing included class I and class II loci at four-digit resolution. An early release that covered about 600 HLA-typed donors contained approximately 290 gigabases of sequencing data and 65 million to 100 million unique TCR sequences. A later analysis re-examined previously published TCR beta repertoires from more than 600 donors and added high-resolution HLA genotyping to investigate patterns of TCR occurrence. In an earlier analysis of over 550 of the donors, high-throughput TCR beta sequencing was used to judge whether each TCR beta V gene segment behaved as functional or pseudogenic. The study used immunosequencing to profile the T cell repertoires of more than 650 subjects and linked those repertoires to cytomegalovirus serostatus. The study aimed to test whether signatures of past pathogen exposure could be identified by cataloging public T cell receptors. The number of typed donors differed by locus: 629-630 for A, B, C, DRB1 and DQB1; some 500 for DQA1; over 600 for DPA1; and roughly 490 for DPB1. To predict cytomegalovirus infection status, the study brought together high-throughput TCR immunosequencing, statistical association of individual TCRs with disease status, and machine learning. Roughly 5 DR-DQ haplotypes were handled as single units for association and clustering, since linkage in the cohort was strong. In addition to the first cohort of roughly 700 subjects, a separate validation cohort of 120 different subjects was used. Donor age, sex, ethnicity and CMV serostatus were compiled alongside the repertoire data. Of the 398 genotyped donors, about 80% fell in the genetic ancestry cluster associated with self-reported Caucasian donors. In the later analysis, no new phenotypic data were used to find candidate immune exposures; instead, reliance was placed on TCR beta sequences and their occurrence across donors.

Overall study outcomes, separate from this receptor: The cohort was sequenced for TCR beta chains only, and without alpha or paired-chain data the features that could be detected were limited. According to a later analysis, TCR association rates differed among HLA loci, with DRB1 alleles showing the most associated TCRs and HLA-C alleles showing the fewest. According to a later analysis, most CMV-associated TCR beta chains appeared to be HLA-restricted, and the HLA associations seemed to be driven largely by CMV exposure. In both the original and validation cohorts, the classifier was reported to diagnose cytomegalovirus status with high specificity and sensitivity. In a later analysis, 15,000 to 20,000 TCR beta sequences were associated with specific HLA alleles at a false discovery rate of 0.05. Because counts were too low, about 18 rarely observed V segments, including chromosome 9 orphons, were excluded from the earlier analysis of about 500 of the donors. Some IMGT-functional V segments, including TRBV6-2 and TRBV6-3, could not be told apart with the 87-base-pair reads, so those segments were excluded. Compared with equally common non-associated chains, HLA-associated TCR beta chains in a later analysis were more clonally expanded and had lower generation probabilities. The authors suggested that the approach could potentially be extended to other disease states and immunological phenotypes. Assigning TCR associations to individual alleles was difficult when HLA alleles, especially DR and DQ, strongly co-occurred. In vitro tests confirmed that a few of the cytomegalovirus-associated TCR beta chains recognize cytomegalovirus antigens. The sequencing pipeline was judged likely to have produced a cluster of highly shared sequence variants as a technical artifact. Most TCR sequences were seen in very few donors, while some public TCRs were found in many individuals. In the study, 150 to 200 TCR beta chains were listed as associated with cytomegalovirus. Broadly in line with IMGT annotations, most TCR beta V segments showed up in productive rearrangements about 87% or about 30% of the time in an earlier analysis of about 500 of the donors. Because HLA typing was unavailable for some donors at each locus, only the typed subset was used in association tests. An association between a missense DCLRE1C variant and V-gene and J-gene trimming of TCR beta chains was found in a later genetic analysis and replicated in an independent cohort. For the cohort, immune exposure information was limited to CMV serostatus. Roughly uniform sequencing depth across donors was assumed in presence/absence analyses, although this assumption may not hold. According to a later genetic analysis, donors in an Asian-associated ancestry cluster had fewer N-insertions in productive TCRs than the approximately 700-donor mean. A further reported finding was that TCR beta sequences accurately predicted the HLA-A and HLA-B alleles for most subjects in the first cohort. Linkage disequilibrium might explain the correlated functional status among segregating V segments, but an unknown experimental factor could not be excluded. Several of the top co-occurrence clusters appeared to be linked to parvovirus B19, influenza, CMV and Epstein-Barr virus, according to a later analysis.

The cohort consisted of 650 to 700 healthy bone marrow donors. At the time of sampling, all cohort members were nominally healthy, though unrecorded immune exposures were likely present. The donor was CMV seronegative and was included in the group of 352 seronegative cohort members. Every donor gave a peripheral blood sample, and the peripheral blood mononuclear cells from that sample were used for TCR beta sequencing. The Qiagen DNeasy Blood Extraction Kit was used to extract genomic DNA from the blood cell samples. As concerns this clone: Its antigen is unknown. Per-base quality was not reported, and no clone a single base away is much larger than it.

Looking up the germline V gene yields CDR1 KGHSH and CDR2 LQKENI. The CDR3 numbers 15 residues from cysteine through phenylalanine. Just CDR3 DNA is preserved here, 45 bases in frame from base 1. The junction shows trimming of 4 bases on V and 0 bases on J, and the gene matches do not reach 3 bases of it. Library preparation employed the immunoSEQ multiplex PCR assay. For the multiplex PCR, a mixture combining 60 forward primers for TCR Vbeta segments and 13 reverse primers for TCR Jbeta segments was used. The CDR3 region of rearranged TCR beta genes was amplified from genomic DNA with a multiplex PCR assay. On the Illumina HiSeq System, the amplified TCR beta libraries were sequenced as 87-base-pair reads. The original methods were these. Across the 670 or so repertoires, a later analysis counted approximately 83 million unique TCR beta chains, roughly 11 million of which were shared by at least two donors. Raw reads were error-corrected and collapsed into unique sequences with a nearest-neighbor algorithm that merged closely related sequences to remove PCR and sequencing errors. CDR3 sequences were aligned to IMGT reference sequences to assign V, D and J gene segments. Each retained sequence needed at least a six-nucleotide match to both a V gene segment and a J gene segment. A rearrangement was called productive if the CDR3 had no stop codons and remained in frame with V and J, and every other rearrangement was called non-productive. CDR3 was defined by IMGT convention, running from the second conserved V-encoded cysteine to the conserved J-encoded phenylalanine. The earlier analysis of about 640 of the donors excluded any sequence lacking an unambiguous match to a single V gene segment. An earlier analysis of 587 of the donors called V segments functional above 56.7% productive rearrangements and segregating when the between-donor standard deviation exceeded 5%. A statistical classification framework was built for diagnosing cytomegalovirus status from the catalog of TCR beta chain sequences. In a later analysis, V and J genes were assigned by comparing TCR nucleotide sequences against IMGT/GENE-DB human TR gene sequences. A later analysis assigned CDR3 sequences and most-parsimonious VDJ recombination scenarios with the TCRdist pipeline. In a later analysis, each TCR beta chain was defined by its CDR3 amino acid sequence together with its V-gene family, and reads without a unique V-gene family were excluded. To address suspected cross-contamination and a sequencing artifact, a later analysis removed roughly 640 highly shared, low-generation-probability nucleotide sequences. For each public chain, a later analysis derived a clonal expansion index from normalized ranks of inferred template counts within each repertoire. A later analysis computed generation probabilities with a VDJ recombination model fitted to out-of-frame rearrangements, and checked the results against IGoR. Hypergeometric tests were used in a later analysis to score TCR-TCR, TCR-HLA and TCR-CMV co-occurrence, with a repertoire-size bias correction applied to the TCR pairs. In a later analysis, false discovery rates were estimated by permuting HLA or CMV assignments 20 times. In a later analysis, co-occurring TCRs were grouped using DBSCAN, and TCRdist sequence similarity was added for clustering within HLA-allele-positive subsets. Repertoires with fewer than 30,000 or more than 120,000 public chains were left out of co-occurrence clustering, as were about 5 repertoires with anomalous nucleotide sharing. TCRdb re-hosts the immuneACCESS table, in-frame sequences only. Its copies lack some clones; in the studies checked, an unresolved V gene accounts for under half of them, and the cause for the rest is not known. V and J calls and clone size follow that table, whereas D and trimming were derived from the DNA. A total of 100,000 or so clones appear in this sample, approximately 80% of them only once. Clones ranked in the top ten supply about 6% of the sample.

The chain is encoded by TRBV18 joined to TRBJ1-3; TRBD1 lines up with 7 middle nucleotides. The sequenced sample consisted of PBMCs. The source is a male donor in good health and CMV-seronegative. DNA sequence: TGTGCCAGCTCACGGACAGGTCTCTCTGGAAACACCATATATTTT. Its protein reads: CASSRTGLSGNTIYF.